This T cell receptor (beta chain) was captured in a study of blood T cell repertoires in COVID-19. About the study: Samples came from the United States, Italy and Spain, spanning acute and convalescent COVID-19. Sources were T cells, B-cell-depleted T cells, or PBMCs; the material itself was cDNA or gDNA.

The CDR3 is 16 amino acids. CDR1 LGHDT and CDR2 YNNKEL come from the germline V gene (reference sequence). After removal of 1 base from V and 5 bases from J, the junction contained 6 bases not matched to a gene. The authors' processing: Estimates of nucleated cell counts were drawn from the amplification of reference gene primers. TCRdb's table, derived via immunoSEQ multiplex PCR, lists solely in-frame clones and lacks some. Clone size and the V and J calls come from that table; the DNA yielded D and trimming. In the table there are approximately 210,000 clones, about nine tenths of which are singletons. This clone came up a few times.

The V gene is TRBV3-1 (or the pseudogene TRBV3-2), the J gene TRBJ1-5, with TRBD1 matching 9 bases. The sequencing sample was made of peripheral blood. This sequence was found in a woman between 70 and 85 years old with acute or convalescent COVID-19. CDR3 region: CASSQGWGQGDQPQHF. The CDR3 DNA sequence: TGTGCCAGCAGCCAAGGTTGGGGACAGGGCGATCAGCCCCAGCATTTT.